These 10 T cell receptor beta chains were all obtained from the same sample, sequenced in a study of blood T cell repertoires in COVID-19. Measured with immunoSEQ multiplex PCR; TCRdb has only the in-frame clones, and not every one. The data show more than 110,000 clones, about 80% seen once. The sample comprised peripheral blood. These TCRs come from a woman of 80 years or more in a cohort sampled during active or convalescent COVID-19.

This clone has a count of ten or more. CDR3 sequence: CASSLAVGAAGYTF. CDR3 DNA sequence: TGTGCCAGCAGCTTGGCCGTGGGGGCTGCGGGCTACACCTTC. This sequence joins TRBV5-4 and TRBJ1-2; the D gene is possibly TRBD1 (6 bases). From germline, CDR1 is SGHNT and CDR2 YYREEE (reference sequence). There are 14 residues in the CDR3. Between the trimmed V and J ends, which lost 0 bases and 8 bases, there was a span of 14 bases.

This chain uses TRBV3-1 (or the pseudogene TRBV3-2) with TRBJ1-4, with 9 bases fitting TRBD1. The length of the CDR3 is 17 residues. Germline CDR1 LGHDT, CDR2 YNNKEL (reference sequence). V lost 2 bases and J lost 4; bases outside the gene matches: 8. CDR3 in amino acids: CASSQYEGDRDNEKLFF. In DNA form, the CDR3 reads TGTGCCAGCAGCCAATATGAGGGGGACAGGGATAATGAAAAACTGTTTTTT.

This clone turned up a few times. The chain has TRBV3-1 (or the pseudogene TRBV3-2) and TRBJ1-6, with D perhaps TRBD1 (5 bases). V was shortened by 2 bases and J by 10 bases, with 12 bases between the two germline ends. CDR1 and CDR2 (germline): LGHDT, YNNKEL (reference sequence). The CDR3 contains 14 residues. CDR3 loop: CASSQSTVGSPLHF. In nucleotides, the CDR3 is TGTGCCAGCAGCCAATCGACAGTCGGATCACCCCTCCACTTT.

The V gene is TRBV5-1, the J gene TRBJ2-2, with a weak D call TRBD2 (6 bases). Trimming pared 4 bases from V and 0 bases from J, leaving 7 bases between. Germline CDR1 is SGHRS and CDR2 is YFSETQ. This CDR3 region has 14 residues. The CDR3: CASSGGSNTGELFF. In nucleotides, the CDR3 is TGCGCCAGCAGCGGGGGGTCGAACACCGGGGAGCTGTTTTTT.

The chain combines TRBV5-1 with TRBJ2-3; perhaps TRBD2 as D (6 bases). Deletions cut 4 bases from V and 0 bases from J, with 15 bases between. Germline CDR1 and CDR2: SGHRS and YFSETQ. The CDR3 runs to 16 residues. In DNA form, the CDR3 reads TGCGCCAGCAGCCTCGGGACTCTTACTAGCACAGATACGCAGTATTTT. This codes for CASSLGTLTSTDTQYF. The whole variable domain, filled in from reference TRBV5-1 and TRBJ2-3, reads KAGVTQTPRYLIKTRGQQVTLSCSPISGHRSVSWYQQTPGQGLQFLFEYFSETQRNKGNFPGRFSGRQFSNSRSEMNVSTLELGDSALYLCASSLGTLTSTDTQYFGPGTRLTVL.

The chain links TRBV6-5 to TRBJ2-1; 10 nucleotides line up with TRBD2. From germline, CDR1 is MNHEY and CDR2 SVGAGI. With V trimmed by 6 bases and J by 8 bases, 7 bases remained unmatched. This CDR3 comprises 14 residues. The DNA for the CDR3 is TGTGCCAGCAGCTCGGGACTAGCGTATGATGAGCAGTTCTTC. Its translation: CASSSGLAYDEQFF.

This clone appeared a single time. This sequence joins TRBV7-2 and TRBJ1-1; TRBD1 matches at 7 bases. CDR3 length equals 14 residues. V was clipped by 6 bases and J by 0 bases; unmatched bases: 4. Germline V gene sequence: CDR1 SGHTA, CDR2 FQGNSA. The DNA of the CDR3 is TGTGCCAGCAGGGTACAGGGGTTGAACACTGAAGCTTTCTTT. Protein: CASRVQGLNTEAFF.

The V call is TRBV3-1 (or the pseudogene TRBV3-2), the J call TRBJ1-5; 9 bases fit TRBD1. Germline-derived CDR1 and CDR2 are LGHDT and YNNKEL (reference sequence). The CDR3 loop spans 19 amino acids. V dropped 2 bases and J dropped 2; count of bases not matched to a gene: 13. The CDR3 spells CASSQRKSPRDRGNQPQHF. In DNA, the CDR3 is TGTGCCAGCAGCCAACGTAAGAGCCCCCGGGACAGGGGCAATCAGCCCCAGCATTTT.

V gene TRBV9 combines with J gene TRBJ2-5, with D tentatively TRBD2 (5 bases). The CDR3 is 14 amino acids. The germline V and J ends were trimmed by 4 bases and 2 bases, with 12 bases remaining between them. Germline V gene lookup returns CDR1 SGDLS and CDR2 YYNGEE. Here the CDR3 reads CASSPSLTQETQYF. As DNA, the CDR3 is TGTGCCAGCAGCCCTAGCCTTACTCAAGAGACCCAGTACTTC. Full variable domain (rest looked up from reference TRBV9 and TRBJ2-5): DSGVTQTPKHLITATGQRVTLRCSPRSGDLSVYWYQQSLDQGLQFLIQYYNGEERAKGNILERFSAQQFPDLHSELNLSSLELGDSALYFCASSPSLTQETQYFGPGTRLLVL.

The chain uses TRBV19 and TRBJ2-3; 8 bases line up with TRBD2. The CDR3 sequence is 15 residues long. Unmatched junction bases numbered 6, after V lost 5 bases and J lost 2 bases. Germline-derived CDR1 and CDR2 are LNHDA and SQIVND (reference sequence). This chain's CDR3 is CASSWAGGVTDTQYF. The CDR3 nucleotides are TGTGCCAGTAGTTGGGCGGGGGGCGTCACAGATACGCAGTATTTT.